These 7 T cell receptor beta chains were all obtained from the same sample, sequenced in a study of read filtering for tumor transcriptome and immune sequencing. From approximately 430 ng of RNA, a library with molecular barcoded alpha/delta and beta/gamma adaptors was made. MiXCR was run by TCRdb on the reads, yielding one entry per CDR3 protein. Of around 65,000 distinct CDR3 sequences listed, around 18% are singletons. The sequenced sample consisted of a population of CD138-negative cells sorted from bone marrow. The receptors come from a donor at least 40 years old with multiple myeloma.

This clonotype has ten or more counts. The chain uses TRBV4-2 and TRBJ1-1; tentative D call: TRBD1 (5 bases). Deletions cut 5 bases from V and 1 base from J, with 11 bases between. The CDR3 runs 14 residues. CDR1 and CDR2 (germline): LGHNA, YNFKEQ. Written as DNA, the CDR3 is TGTGCCAGCAGCGAGCACGGGGCGAACACTGAAGCTTTCTTT. Residues: CASSEHGANTEAFF.

This clonotype has ten or more counts. The chain carries TRBV30 and TRBJ1-5, with 10 bases identical to TRBD1. The V segment lost 2 bases and the J segment 7 bases; nucleotides outside the gene matches: 8. CDR3 length: 15 amino acids. From germline, CDR1 is GTSNPN and CDR2 SVGIG (reference sequence). The CDR3 region is CAWSTRDRGGQPQHF. The CDR3 coding sequence is TGTGCCTGGAGTACCCGGGACAGGGGAGGACAGCCCCAGCATTTT.

This clonotype was found many times. J is TRBJ2-3 and V is TRBV11-2; D may match TRBD1 or TRBD2 (5 bases each). The CDR3 has 15 residues. Germline CDR1 is SGHAT and CDR2 is FQNNGV. Trimming removed 5 bases from V and 4 bases from J, with 16 bases in between. The CDR3 loop reads CASSLWDARSDTQYF. In DNA, the CDR3 is TGTGCCAGCAGCCTCTGGGACGCCCGATCAGATACGCAGTATTTT.

The V and J genes are TRBV29-1 and TRBJ1-1; the match to TRBD1 covers 10 bases. Germline CDR1 reads SQVTM; CDR2 reads ANQGSEA. The junction had 1 base not matched to a gene; V was cut back by 5 bases and J by 1 base. The CDR3 contains 13 residues. The CDR3: CSVRTGGNTEAFF. The DNA for the CDR3 is TGCAGCGTTCGGACAGGGGGGAACACTGAAGCTTTCTTT.

This clonotype was recorded once. This clone may be a read error of a much larger clone one base away. The chain joins TRBV27 to TRBJ2-3; D is unresolved. There are 17 residues in the CDR3. Germline V gives CDR1 MNHEY, CDR2 SMNVEV (reference sequence). V lost 5 bases and J lost 4, with 22 bases in between. The CDR3 loop is CASSQESTPLDPDTQYF. CDR3 DNA: TGTGCCAGCAGTCAAGAGAGTACACCGTTGGACCCAGATACGCAGTATTTT.

Concerning this clonotype: Being one base from a much bigger clone, this may be a read error. The rearrangement uses TRBV20-1 and TRBJ2-5, with D unclear. From germline, CDR1 is DFQATT and CDR2 SNEGSKA (reference sequence). The CDR3 consists of 13 residues. The CDR3 coding sequence is TGCAGTGCTGGAGATTTGTCCAAATGGGCCCAGTACTTC. This encodes CSAGDLSKWAQYF.

This clonotype was seen repeatedly, ten times or more. The V and J genes are TRBV7-9 and TRBJ2-5, with TRBD1 matching over 8 bases. The CDR3 has 14 residues. CDR1 is SEHNR, CDR2 FQNEAQ, per germline (reference sequence). V lost 5 bases to trimming and J lost 6 bases; unmatched junction nucleotides: 8. The CDR3 here is CASSQDRVLKTQYF. Here the CDR3 DNA reads TGTGCCAGCAGCCAGGACAGGGTTCTAAAGACCCAGTACTTC.